This T cell receptor (beta chain) came from a study of spatial heterogeneity in lung cancer. Overall study context: Mean representation of each unique TCR and UMI combination in the raw reads exceeded 8.5 occurrences.

This CDR3 has 13 residues. V lost 5 bases, J lost 6 bases, and 0 bases stayed unmatched. CDR1 is SGHTA, CDR2 FQGTGA, per germline. Regarding the study as a whole: Tumor mutation counts were tracked by expanded intratumoral alpha and beta TCR counts.

The time point was: sample taken at primary tumor resection. From tumor, nontumor lung or frozen PBMC, whole RNA was taken unsorted for sequencing. This clonotype was detected only once. Its antigen is currently unknown. A unique molecular identifier was attached to every TCR cDNA molecule. TCRdb re-derived calls from the 5' RACE reads in MiXCR, one entry per CDR3 protein. The sample shows roughly 6,000 distinct CDR3 sequences, approximately 15% of them seen only once. The receptor's source is a male donor with early-stage non-small cell lung cancer. The sequenced sample was lung tumor tissue, obtained at surgery. J is TRBJ2-1 and V is TRBV7-3; 11 bases line up with TRBD2. CDR3 loop: CASSLAGGNEQFF. The DNA for the CDR3 is TGTGCCAGCAGCCTAGCGGGGGGCAATGAGCAGTTCTTC.